This T cell receptor (beta chain) was captured in a study of blood T cell repertoires in COVID-19. Turning to the study itself: From T cells, B-cell-depleted T cells, or PBMCs came the material, which was cDNA or gDNA.

This table comes from immunoSEQ multiplex PCR, and its TCRdb copy is limited to in-frame clones, with some not included. This table has over 300,000 clones, about 89% appearing once. The length of the CDR3 is 12 residues. Germline loops: CDR1 LGHDT, CDR2 YNNKEL (reference sequence). V gave up 3 bases and J gave up 8 bases, with 8 bases separating them. Participants were aged about 18 to 100 years from 20 to 30 US areas. Among Cohort 3 donors, those recovered had two negative PCRs, clearance, or symptom resolution. This chain connects TRBV3-1 (or the pseudogene TRBV3-2) to TRBJ2-1; a possible D gene is TRBD1 (5 bases). Sequencing was performed on PBMCs or T cells enriched from blood (not recorded which). The receptor was derived from a woman in her thirties or forties who had recovered from COVID-19. The CDR3 protein is CASSHLGDEQFF. CDR3 DNA: TGTGCCAGCAGCCACCTAGGGGATGAGCAGTTCTTC.